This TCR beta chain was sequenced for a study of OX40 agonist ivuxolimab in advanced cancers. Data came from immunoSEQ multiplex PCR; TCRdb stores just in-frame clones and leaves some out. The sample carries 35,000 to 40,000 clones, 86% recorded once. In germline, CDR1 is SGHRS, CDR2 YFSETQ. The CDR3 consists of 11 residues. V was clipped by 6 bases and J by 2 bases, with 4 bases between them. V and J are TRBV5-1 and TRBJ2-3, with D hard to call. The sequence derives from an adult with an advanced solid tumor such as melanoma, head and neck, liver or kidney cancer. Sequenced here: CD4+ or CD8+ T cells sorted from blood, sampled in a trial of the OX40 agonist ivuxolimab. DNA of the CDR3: TGCGCCAGCACAAACACAGATACGCAGTATTTT. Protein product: CASTNTDTQYF.